The next 23 T cell receptor beta chains were all read from a single sample in a study of blood T cell repertoires in COVID-19. The data were produced by immunoSEQ multiplex PCR, yet TCRdb's version contains in-frame clones alone and is incomplete. The repertoire holds 200,000 to 250,000 clones, with 84% as singletons. Sequencing used peripheral blood. The receptors were gathered from a woman aged 35 to 49 who had recovered from COVID-19.

The genes are TRBV10-3 and TRBJ1-1, with 10 nucleotides matching TRBD1. Germline CDR1 reads ENHRY; CDR2 reads SYGVKD. This CDR3 comprises 15 residues. V lost 4 bases, J lost 5 bases, and 7 bases stayed unmatched. CDR3 DNA: TGTGCCATCAGTGGGAGACAGGGGGCACTAACTGAAGCTTTCTTT. Encoded protein: CAISGRQGALTEAFF.

V and J are TRBV11-3 and TRBJ2-7; TRBD1 agrees at 7 bases. Germline CDR1 reads SGHNT; CDR2 reads YENEEA. CDR3 length: 14 residues. Trimming removed 5 bases from V and 6 bases from J; junction bases left unmatched: 10. The CDR3 reads CASSPPATGLEQYF. The DNA of the CDR3 is TGTGCCAGCAGCCCCCCCGCGACAGGGCTCGAGCAGTACTTC.

V and J are TRBV28 and TRBJ2-5; TRBD2 matches at 12 bases. The germline V gene encodes CDR1 MDHEN and CDR2 SYDVKM. V lost 5 bases to trimming and J lost 7 bases; unmatched junction nucleotides: 11. This CDR3 is 16 amino acids long. This CDR3 is CASSPPGLAGLGTQYF. CDR3 nucleotides: TGTGCCAGCAGTCCACCGGGACTAGCGGGCTTAGGGACCCAGTACTTC.

This sequence joins TRBV30 and TRBJ1-2; 7 bases fit TRBD1. The germline V gene has CDR1 GTSNPN and CDR2 SVGIG (reference sequence). This CDR3 contains 14 residues. The V and J ends lost 2 bases and 6 bases, in that order; junction bases with no gene match: 9. CDR3 DNA: TGTGCCTGGAGTCACGGCAGGGGGAAGAATGGCTACACCTTC. This translates into CAWSHGRGKNGYTF. The full variable domain, with the rest looked up from reference TRBV30 and TRBJ1-2, is SQTIHQWPATLVQPVGSPLSLECTVEGTSNPNLYWYRQAAGRGLQLLFYSVGIGQISSEVPQNLSASRPQDRQFILSSKKLLLSDSGFYLCAWSHGRGKNGYTFGSGTRLTVV.

The CDR3 spells CASSIGGSGLYQETQYF. The CDR3 DNA reads TGTGCCAGTAGTATAGGTGGTAGCGGACTGTACCAAGAGACCCAGTACTTC. The chain links TRBV19 to TRBJ2-5; D is possibly TRBD2 (6 bases). V dropped 1 base and J dropped 0 bases, with 15 bases sitting between them. The CDR3 has 17 residues. CDR1 is LNHDA, CDR2 SQIVND, per germline (reference sequence).

The rearrangement joins TRBV5-1 to TRBJ2-7; perhaps TRBD1 as D (6 bases). The CDR3 consists of 14 residues. CDR1 is SGHRS and CDR2 is YFSETQ in the germline V gene. V was cut by 0 bases and J by 3 bases, with 10 bases left in between. The CDR3 region has the DNA TGCGCCAGCAGCTTGGGGACAGAGTTCTACGAGCAGTACTTC. It is translated as CASSLGTEFYEQYF.

This clone was seen once. This rearrangement joins TRBV7-6 to TRBJ2-5; the match to TRBD2 covers 12 bases. The CDR3 runs to 17 residues. J lost 9 bases, V lost 2 bases, and 13 bases had no gene match. Germline assignment: CDR1 SGHVS and CDR2 FNYEAQ. CDR3: CASSLKYWLAGGEAQYF. The CDR3 DNA follows: TGTGCCAGCAGCTTAAAGTACTGGCTAGCGGGGGGGGAGGCCCAGTACTTC.

V gene TRBV5-1 combines with J gene TRBJ2-1, with D tentatively TRBD1 (6 bases). Germline assignment: CDR1 SGHRS and CDR2 YFSETQ. Trimming cost V 0 bases and J 1 base, with 11 bases left between them. The CDR3 is made up of 16 amino acids. CDR3 loop: CASSLGGPQSYNEQFF. Here the CDR3 DNA reads TGCGCCAGCAGCTTGGGGGGGCCACAATCCTACAATGAGCAGTTCTTC.

A few counts support this clone. The chain recombines TRBV20-1 with TRBJ2-7; no definite D call. The CDR3 totals 11 residues. Germline CDR1 is DFQATT and CDR2 is SNEGSKA (reference sequence). V lost 2 bases to trimming and J lost 6 bases, with 8 bases between them. The CDR3 DNA follows: TGCAGTGCTAGACGTCTCTTCGAGCAGTACTTC. It codes for CSARRLFEQYF.

The gene calls are TRBV6-1 and TRBJ2-2, with 13 nucleotides matching TRBD2. The trim removed 3 bases at V and 7 bases at J, leaving 8 bases unmatched. The germline V gene encodes CDR1 MNHNS and CDR2 SASEGT. The CDR3 is 17 residues long. CDR3: CASSDLLAGGPGGELFF. DNA for the CDR3: TGTGCCAGCAGTGACCTACTAGCGGGGGGGCCCGGCGGGGAGCTGTTTTTT.

The CDR3 nucleotides are TGCGCCAGCAGTGATCAGGGTAGGAGTATTGGTGAGCAGTTCTTC. Amino acid sequence: CASSDQGRSIGEQFF. The chain employs TRBV10-1 and TRBJ2-1; D may be TRBD1 (5 bases). V was shortened by 3 bases and J by 9 bases, with 18 bases between the two germline ends. From germline, CDR1 is WNHNN and CDR2 SYGVQD (reference sequence). The CDR3 is 15 amino acids.

The chain employs TRBV12-3 or TRBV12-4 and TRBJ2-2; D uncertain. V was cut by 7 bases and J by 3 bases, with 9 bases left in between. CDR3 length: 13 amino acids. The CDR3 region has the DNA TGTGCCAGCACCCCGGGTCACACCGGGGAGCTGTTTTTT. It yields the protein CASTPGHTGELFF.

V gene TRBV24-1 combines with J gene TRBJ1-2; 7 bases align to TRBD1. The germline gives CDR1 KGHDR, CDR2 SFDVKD. The CDR3 spans 14 residues. The trim removed 4 bases at V and 4 bases at J, leaving 5 bases unmatched. CDR3 DNA: TGTGCCACCAGTGAAACACAGGGGTTCTATGGCTACACCTTC. Protein sequence: CATSETQGFYGYTF.

This sequence joins TRBV7-2 and TRBJ1-4, with 8 positions matching TRBD1. Trimming removed 5 bases from V and 8 bases from J; junction bases left unmatched: 4. Germline CDR1 and CDR2: SGHTA and FQGNSA. The CDR3 is made up of 13 amino acids. The CDR3 here is CASSPQGAEKLFF. CDR3 bases: TGTGCCAGCAGCCCCCAGGGGGCCGAAAAACTGTTTTTT.

V usage is TRBV7-2 and J usage is TRBJ1-2, with TRBD1 matching over 7 bases. J gave up 5 bases and V 5 bases, and 11 bases lay outside the gene matches. The germline V gene encodes CDR1 SGHTA and CDR2 FQGNSA. This CDR3 comprises 15 residues. The CDR3 DNA is TGTGCCAGCAGCGCCCTACGGGACAGAACTTATGGCTACACCTTC. Its protein is CASSALRDRTYGYTF.

The chain couples TRBV6-6 to TRBJ2-2; possibly TRBD1 for D (6 bases). This CDR3 contains 14 residues. Germline CDR1 reads MNHNY; CDR2 reads SVGAGI (reference sequence). V was clipped by 6 bases and J by 7 bases, with 15 bases between them. The CDR3 loop reads CASRKGQGIGELFF. The CDR3 nucleotides read TGTGCCAGCAGAAAAGGGCAGGGGATCGGGGAGCTGTTTTTT.

The J gene is TRBJ2-7, the V gene TRBV11-2, with D perhaps matching TRBD1 (7 bases). V was trimmed by 1 base and J by 0 bases, leaving 10 bases between them. Looked up from germline, CDR1 is SGHAT and CDR2 is FQNNGV. This CDR3 region has 15 residues. CDR3 in DNA: TGTGCCAGCAGCTTAGGGAGGGACAGCTCCTACGAGCAGTACTTC. Protein sequence: CASSLGRDSSYEQYF.

The chain recombines TRBV12-3 or TRBV12-4 with TRBJ2-2; possibly TRBD2 for D (7 bases). The CDR3 has 13 amino acids. The V end lost 0 bases, the J end lost 13 bases, and 12 bases lay between the germline ends. CDR3: CASSLAVGGRLFF. The CDR3 nucleotides are TGTGCCAGCAGTTTAGCTGTGGGGGGGCGGCTGTTTTTT.

Details on this clone: An end of the junction does not agree with germline; a read error may underlie this. The chain combines TRBV2 with TRBJ2-7; D perhaps matches TRBD1 (5 bases). Per the germline V gene, CDR1 is SNHLY and CDR2 is FYNNEI. There are 16 residues in the CDR3. The CDR3 protein is CASREGHQEWYYEQYF. The CDR3 nucleotides read TGTGCCAGCAGGGAAGGACACCAGGAATGGTACTACGAGCAGTACTTC.

The V and J genes are TRBV29-1 and TRBJ2-3; 9 bases align to TRBD1. This CDR3 is 14 amino acids long. The V gene's germline CDR1 is SQVTM and CDR2 ANQGSEA. J gave up 2 bases and V 6 bases, and 6 bases lay outside the gene matches. The CDR3, as DNA: TGCAGCGTAGGGACAGGGTGGCCCACAGATACGCAGTATTTT. It specifies CSVGTGWPTDTQYF.

The V call is TRBV7-2, the J call TRBJ1-5; the match to TRBD1 covers 8 bases. Germline assignment: CDR1 SGHTA and CDR2 FQGNSA. The V segment lost 5 bases and the J segment 2 bases; nucleotides outside the gene matches: 5. This CDR3 spans 15 amino acids. In nucleotides, the CDR3 is TGTGCCAGCAGCCCAGGGGGCGTTCGCAATCAGCCCCAGCATTTT. Translation: CASSPGGVRNQPQHF. The whole variable domain, remainder taken from reference TRBV7-2 and TRBJ1-5, is GAGVSQSPSNKVTEKGKDVELRCDPISGHTALYWYRQSLGQGLEFLIYFQGNSAPDKSGLPSDRFSAERTGGSVSTLTIQRTQQEDSAVYLCASSPGGVRNQPQHFGDGTRLSIL.

The chain uses TRBV29-1 and TRBJ2-3; D uncertain. V was pared by 5 bases and J by 1 base, with 13 bases between. The CDR3 totals 14 residues. CDR1 is SQVTM and CDR2 is ANQGSEA in the germline V gene. The CDR3 region is CSVPILTGTDTQYF. In DNA form, the CDR3 reads TGCAGCGTTCCTATTTTAACCGGCACAGATACGCAGTATTTT.

The genes are TRBV18 and TRBJ1-5; possibly TRBD1 for D (5 bases). This CDR3 has 15 residues. The germline CDR1 and CDR2 sequences are KGHSH and LQKENI. Deletions cut 2 bases from V and 5 bases from J, with 13 bases between. The CDR3 bases are TGTGCCAGCTCACCAATAGCGGGGACCTATCAGCCCCAGCATTTT. It is translated as CASSPIAGTYQPQHF. The variable domain in full, with the rest retrieved from reference TRBV18 and TRBJ1-5, is NAGVMQNPRHLVRRRGQEARLRCSPMKGHSHVYWYRQLPEEGLKFMVYLQKENIIDESGMPKERFSAEFPKEGPSILRIQQVVRGDSAAYFCASSPIAGTYQPQHFGDGTRLSIL.